One sample yielded the 10 T cell receptor beta chains listed below, sequenced in a study of radiotherapy plus CTLA-4 blockade in lung cancer. The assay was immunoSEQ multiplex PCR, and TCRdb's table has in-frame clones only and misses some. This repertoire shows around 40,000 clones, about 77% found once; its top ten account for around a tenth. The material sequenced was peripheral blood, taken from a patient treated with radiotherapy plus ipilimumab. The receptors come from a human donor with non-small cell lung cancer who had stable disease on radiotherapy plus ipilimumab.

The V gene is TRBV18, the J gene TRBJ1-1; D unclear. CDR3 size: 13 residues. V lost 3 bases to trimming and J lost 4 bases, with 9 bases between them. Looked up from germline, CDR1 is KGHSH and CDR2 is LQKENI. The CDR3 bases are TGTGCCAGCTCACCTTACGGTGGCACTGAAGCTTTCTTT. As protein: CASSPYGGTEAFF.

This chain connects TRBV6-6 to TRBJ1-5; tentatively, D is TRBD1 (6 bases). Germline CDR1 reads MNHNY; CDR2 reads SVGAGI (reference sequence). This CDR3 is built from 15 residues. V lost 5 bases and J 7 bases, leaving 18 bases between the germline ends. The CDR3 is CASSLNRDPGQPQHF. CDR3 DNA: TGTGCCAGCAGTCTCAACAGGGATCCGGGGCAGCCCCAGCATTTT.

This chain links TRBV5-1 with TRBJ2-3; TRBD1 matches at 7 bases. Germline CDR1 and CDR2: SGHRS and YFSETQ. V lost 3 bases, J lost 5 bases, and 6 bases stayed unmatched. This CDR3 has 14 amino acids. The CDR3 region is CASSWNRGRDTQYF. DNA for the CDR3: TGCGCCAGCAGCTGGAACAGGGGTCGAGATACGCAGTATTTT.

The V call is TRBV18, the J call TRBJ2-7; D is perhaps TRBD1 (8 bases). CDR1 and CDR2 from the germline V gene are KGHSH and LQKENI. The CDR3 is 14 residues long. The V gene lost 4 bases and the J gene lost 2 bases, with 12 bases spanning the gap. This CDR3 is CASSRGGQAYEQYF. Here the CDR3 DNA reads TGTGCCAGCTCACGCGGGGGACAGGCCTACGAGCAGTACTTC. Combining the CDR3 with reference TRBV18 and TRBJ2-7 gives the whole variable domain NAGVMQNPRHLVRRRGQEARLRCSPMKGHSHVYWYRQLPEEGLKFMVYLQKENIIDESGMPKERFSAEFPKEGPSILRIQQVVRGDSAAYFCASSRGGQAYEQYFGPGTRLTVT.

The sample holds a few counts of this clone. The genes are TRBV19 and TRBJ1-5; 8 nucleotides align to TRBD1. Germline CDR1 and CDR2: LNHDA and SQIVND (reference sequence). CDR3 size: 16 residues. Losses at the gene ends were 1 base for V and 4 bases for J; bases not matched to a gene: 6. The CDR3 protein is CASSIAPQGANQPQHF. CDR3 bases: TGTGCCAGTAGTATAGCTCCCCAGGGGGCGAATCAGCCCCAGCATTTT.

The chain couples TRBV7-6 to TRBJ2-5; 8 positions match TRBD1. V trimming: 1 base; J trimming: 6 bases; junction bases outside the gene matches: 10. In germline, CDR1 is SGHVS, CDR2 FNYEAQ. The CDR3 is made up of 16 amino acids. This CDR3 is CASSLGMQGAVKTQYF. Here the CDR3 DNA reads TGTGCCAGCAGCTTAGGGATGCAGGGGGCTGTGAAGACCCAGTACTTC.

The J gene is TRBJ2-7, the V gene TRBV6-1; possible D gene TRBD1, 7 bases. Trimming cost V 7 bases and J 4 bases, with 14 bases left between them. Germline CDR1 MNHNS, CDR2 SASEGT. The CDR3 runs 13 residues. The DNA of the CDR3 is TGTGCCAGCACTGGCGGGACAGTGTACGAGCAGTACTTC. It codes for CASTGGTVYEQYF.

The table lists this clone with a few counts. The chain employs TRBV30 and TRBJ1-4; D unresolved. Per germline, CDR1 GTSNPN and CDR2 SVGIG (reference sequence). The germline V and J ends were trimmed by 0 bases and 3 bases, with 5 bases remaining between them. The CDR3 contains 13 residues. The CDR3 DNA is TGTGCCTGGAGTGTACGAGCTAATGAAAAACTGTTTTTT. Its protein product is CAWSVRANEKLFF.

This sequence joins TRBV5-1 and TRBJ2-5, with a possible D match to TRBD1 (6 bases). Trimming shortened V by 1 base and J by 5 bases, and 12 bases separated the two germline ends. This CDR3 spans 14 amino acids. Germline CDR1 SGHRS, CDR2 YFSETQ. The CDR3 nucleotides read TGCGCCAGCAGCTTGATTTCAGGGGAGGAGACCCAGTACTTC. Residues: CASSLISGEETQYF.

The chain is built from TRBV29-1 and TRBJ1-2, with a weak D call TRBD1 (5 bases). Germline CDR1 is SQVTM and CDR2 is ANQGSEA. V lost 6 bases to trimming and J lost 7 bases, with 12 bases between them. The CDR3 consists of 11 residues. CDR3 DNA sequence: TGCAGCGTCCGCCAGGGTTTTGGCTACACCTTC. Its protein product is CSVRQGFGYTF.